These 6 T cell receptor beta chains were all obtained from the same sample, sequenced in a study of spatial heterogeneity in lung cancer. From the 5' RACE reads, TCRdb called clonotypes with MiXCR, one entry per CDR3 protein. The sample shows about 45,000 distinct CDR3 sequences, approximately 7% of them seen only once. Sample time point: sample taken at primary tumor resection. Whole RNA was taken from tumor, nontumor lung or frozen PBMC; it was then sequenced unsorted. The sequenced sample was PBMCs, obtained at surgery. All receptors derive from a female donor with early-stage non-small cell lung cancer.

This clonotype was seen a handful of times. The V call is TRBV5-1, the J call TRBJ2-3, with D possibly being TRBD1 or TRBD2 (5 bases each). The CDR3 is made up of 15 amino acids. Trimming removed 5 bases at V and 4 bases at J, with 17 bases between. Per the germline V gene, CDR1 is SGHRS and CDR2 is YFSETQ. In DNA, the CDR3 is TGCGCCAGCAGAATGGAGGCAGGGAATCCAGATACGCAGTATTTT. Translation: CASRMEAGNPDTQYF.

This chain joins TRBV7-9 and TRBJ1-6, with D maybe TRBD1 (5 bases). In germline, CDR1 is SEHNR, CDR2 FQNEAQ (reference sequence). The CDR3 runs 20 residues. Trimming took off 1 base at V and 0 bases at J, with 19 bases between the two ends. CDR3 protein: CASSLVRGTGLSSYNSPLHF. The CDR3 nucleotides read TGTGCCAGCAGCTTAGTGCGGGGGACCGGCCTTAGCTCCTATAATTCACCCCTCCACTTT. The complete variable domain, with remaining parts taken from reference TRBV7-9 and TRBJ1-6, reads DTGVSQNPRHKITKRGQNVTFRCDPISEHNRLYWYRQTLGQGPEFLTYFQNEAQLEKSRLLSDRFSAERPKGSFSTLEIQRTEQGDSAMYLCASSLVRGTGLSSYNSPLHFGNGTRLTVT.

This clonotype appeared a few times. The chain has TRBV7-8 and TRBJ1-5; D is ambiguous. The V gene lost 3 bases and the J gene lost 2 bases, with 11 bases spanning the gap. Germline V gene sequence: CDR1 SGHVS, CDR2 FQNEAQ. The CDR3 loop spans 15 amino acids. This CDR3 reads CASSFFSGRNQPQHF. CDR3 coding DNA: TGTGCCAGCAGCTTCTTTTCGGGCCGCAATCAGCCCCAGCATTTT.

The CDR3 DNA reads TGTGCCAGCAGTTACTCAACTGGACAGGGGCCCATATATTTT. As protein: CASSYSTGQGPIYF. This rearrangement joins TRBV6-5 to TRBJ1-3; 9 nucleotides align to TRBD1. This CDR3 comprises 14 residues. Unmatched junction bases numbered 5, after V lost 0 bases and J lost 11 bases. Germline lookup yields CDR1 MNHEY and CDR2 SVGAGI.

In this sample, this clonotype turned up many times. This chain uses TRBV9 with TRBJ2-5; TRBD1 matches 7 bases. Unmatched junction bases numbered 0, after V lost 0 bases and J lost 1 base. CDR1 and CDR2 (germline): SGDLS, YYNGEE. There are 14 residues in the CDR3. In nucleotides, the CDR3 is TGTGCCAGCAGCGTAGGGGACAGCCAAGAGACCCAGTACTTC. Its translation is CASSVGDSQETQYF.

This clonotype was recorded at least ten times. The chain recombines TRBV11-2 with TRBJ2-7; D may correspond to TRBD1 or TRBD2 (5 bases each). Germline V gene sequence: CDR1 SGHAT, CDR2 FQNNGV. The CDR3 has 13 residues. V was cut by 5 bases and J by 5 bases, with 13 bases left in between. Here the CDR3 reads CASSLGVGDEQYF. CDR3 DNA: TGTGCCAGCAGCCTGGGGGTAGGGGACGAGCAGTACTTC. Variable domain in full (rest from reference TRBV11-2 and TRBJ2-7): EAGVAQSPRYKIIEKRQSVAFWCNPISGHATLYWYQQILGQGPKLLIQFQNNGVVDDSQLPKDRFSAERLKGVDSTLKIQPAKLEDSAVYLCASSLGVGDEQYFGPGTRLTVT.